This TCR beta chain was retrieved from a study of T cell changes during pregnancy in multiple sclerosis (dated by TCRdb to the late 2010s). General notes on the study: Changes in the T cell repertoire over the course of pregnancy were examined in this study in women with multiple sclerosis.

From a lookup of the germline V gene, CDR1 and CDR2 are MGHRA and YSYEKL. The V and J ends are trimmed by 2 bases and 4 bases, leaving 12 bases between them. The CDR3, cysteine through phenylalanine, is 15 amino acids long. Of the read, only the CDR3 DNA is kept; its 45 bases are in frame from base 1. Libraries were made using the immunoSEQ multiplex PCR assay. As stored in TCRdb, this immuneACCESS dataset retains in-frame rearrangements with V and J assigned. A fraction of the clones does not appear; measured against another copy, unresolved V genes explain less than half of the discrepancy, and the remainder lacks a known reason. This sample is represented by approximately 60,000 clones; 92% of them were singletons. Of the sample, 2.5% to 3% is held by the ten largest clones. To note about this clone: The target of this receptor is not known. Base qualities are not provided; no much larger clone lies one nucleotide away.

Sequenced material: peripheral blood, taken in the second trimester of pregnancy. This receptor chain uses TRBV4-1 and TRBJ2-1; the D segment could be TRBD2, given 7 matching bases. The TCR comes from a female donor in good health, enrolled as a control in a pregnancy study. The CDR3 sequence is CASSQRGAGYNEQFF. DNA sequence: TGCGCCAGCAGCCAACGGGGGGCGGGATACAATGAGCAGTTCTTC.